The 28 T cell receptor beta chains below were found in one sample sequenced in a study of control samples from healthy donors and cancer patients. Generated by immunoSEQ multiplex PCR, the TCRdb table keeps only in-frame clones and is missing some. The sample carries roughly 180,000 clones, around 95% recorded once. The sequencing sample was made of blood. These receptors originate from a woman between 55 and 75 years old in good health.

The chain has TRBV7-9 and TRBJ1-5; the D is unclear. This CDR3 spans 14 amino acids. Germline loops: CDR1 SEHNR, CDR2 FQNEAQ (reference sequence). The V end was cut by 1 base, the J end by 7 bases, with 11 bases between. The CDR3 reads CASSLGGSPQPQHF. The CDR3 region has the DNA TGTGCCAGCAGCTTAGGTGGTTCCCCCCAGCCCCAGCATTTT.

The genes are TRBV7-2 and TRBJ1-3; a possible D gene is TRBD1 (5 bases). Germline loops: CDR1 SGHTA, CDR2 FQGNSA. This CDR3 has 16 residues. Trimming removed 5 bases from V and 4 bases from J, with 18 bases in between. The CDR3 nucleotides read TGTGCCAGCAGCCCGAGATCCGGGACGTCGGGAAACACCATATATTTT. The encoded protein is CASSPRSGTSGNTIYF.

Written as DNA, the CDR3 is TGTGCCAGCAGCACCGGATACAGGGGGCGCGACTATGGCTACACCTTC. This encodes CASSTGYRGRDYGYTF. The chain carries TRBV7-8 and TRBJ1-2; 9 bases fit TRBD1. This CDR3 comprises 16 residues. The V and J ends lost 5 bases and 3 bases, in that order; junction bases with no gene match: 10. Looked up from germline, CDR1 is SGHVS and CDR2 is FQNEAQ.

The chain employs TRBV5-1 and TRBJ1-1, with D possibly matching TRBD1 (5 bases). Germline V gene data show CDR1 as SGHRS and CDR2 as YFSETQ. CDR3 length equals 18 residues. V lost 0 bases and J lost 2, with 20 bases in between. Here the CDR3 reads CASSLGYVQGYLNTEAFF. The CDR3 DNA sequence: TGCGCCAGCAGCTTGGGATACGTCCAGGGTTATCTCAACACTGAAGCTTTCTTT.

This chain uses TRBV29-1 with TRBJ2-2; the D gene is possibly TRBD1 (5 bases). V lost 4 bases and J lost 1, with 16 bases in between. The germline V gene encodes CDR1 SQVTM and CDR2 ANQGSEA. The CDR3 has 16 residues. The CDR3 DNA sequence: TGCAGCGTTGTTCCAGGGTTGGGGCTGAACACCGGGGAGCTGTTTTTT. Its protein is CSVVPGLGLNTGELFF.

The chain employs TRBV29-1 and TRBJ2-7; 11 bases agree with TRBD2. This CDR3 is 15 amino acids long. The V gene's germline CDR1 is SQVTM and CDR2 ANQGSEA. The V and J ends lost 5 bases and 7 bases, in that order; junction bases with no gene match: 13. The CDR3: CSVSITSGGGREQYF. CDR3 in DNA: TGCAGCGTTTCCATCACTAGCGGGGGAGGAAGAGAGCAGTACTTC.

V is TRBV5-6 and J is TRBJ2-3; the D is unclear. The CDR3 consists of 14 residues. In germline, CDR1 is SGHDT, CDR2 YYEEEE. V was trimmed by 1 base and J by 7 bases, leaving 13 bases between them. In DNA form, the CDR3 reads TGTGCCAGCAGCTTGCTTCAGGCGATCTATACGCAGTATTTT. Amino acid sequence: CASSLLQAIYTQYF.

This chain links TRBV29-1 with TRBJ1-1, with D possibly matching TRBD1 (5 bases). CDR3 length: 13 residues. Germline V gene sequence: CDR1 SQVTM, CDR2 ANQGSEA. V lost 4 bases and J 4 bases, leaving 13 bases between the germline ends. CDR3 in DNA: TGCAGCGTTGTAGGCAGGGTGACCACTGAAGCTTTCTTT. It is translated as CSVVGRVTTEAFF.

The gene calls are TRBV7-8 and TRBJ1-2; possible D gene TRBD1, 5 bases. The V end was cut by 0 bases, the J end by 2 bases, with 7 bases between. The CDR3 extends over 14 amino acids. In germline, CDR1 is SGHVS, CDR2 FQNEAQ. The CDR3 reads CASSLAPGNYGYTF. CDR3 nucleotides: TGTGCCAGCAGCTTAGCCCCAGGGAACTATGGCTACACCTTC.

This clone has only one observation. CDR3 sequence reads: CASSQEEGYTEAFF. DNA for the CDR3: TGCGCCAGCAGCCAAGAAGAGGGCTACACTGAAGCTTTCTTT. The V and J genes are TRBV4-1 and TRBJ1-1; D is uncertain. Trimming took off 0 bases at V and 3 bases at J, with 8 bases between the two ends. The germline V gene encodes CDR1 MGHRA and CDR2 YSYEKL. This CDR3 is built from 14 residues.

V is TRBV6-2 or TRBV6-3 and J is TRBJ2-2, with D possibly being TRBD1 or TRBD2 (5 bases each). V was shortened by 5 bases and J by 5 bases, with 12 bases between the two germline ends. CDR1 is MNHEY, CDR2 SVGEGT, per germline. The CDR3 has 14 amino acids. CDR3 coding DNA: TGTGCCAGCAGTGGGGCTTGGGGGACCGGGGAGCTGTTTTTT. Translation gives CASSGAWGTGELFF.

This clone was seen more than once but under ten times. The chain recombines TRBV2 with TRBJ1-2; 7 bases match TRBD1. CDR1 is SNHLY, CDR2 FYNNEI, per germline. CDR3 length: 13 amino acids. Trimming at V came to 4 bases and at J to 2 bases, leaving 1 base not matched to a gene. CDR3 residues: CASSAQGNYGYTF. The CDR3 nucleotides are TGTGCCAGCAGTGCACAGGGGAACTATGGCTACACCTTC.

This chain connects TRBV7-9 to TRBJ1-2; 10 positions match TRBD1. This CDR3 spans 15 amino acids. Unmatched junction bases numbered 12, after V lost 7 bases and J lost 7 bases. From germline, CDR1 is SEHNR and CDR2 FQNEAQ (reference sequence). The CDR3 loop is CASTAGGQGILGYTF. The CDR3 DNA reads TGTGCCAGCACAGCTGGGGGACAGGGGATCCTTGGCTACACCTTC.

V and J are TRBV3-1 (or the pseudogene TRBV3-2) and TRBJ2-5; D call uncertain. Germline loops: CDR1 LGHDT, CDR2 YNNKEL (reference sequence). The CDR3 extends over 15 amino acids. Trimming pared 0 bases from V and 4 bases from J, leaving 12 bases between. The CDR3 DNA reads as TGTGCCAGCAGCCAAGAAGGCGGCCGAGGAGAGACCCAGTACTTC. This sequence encodes CASSQEGGRGETQYF.

The chain recombines TRBV15 with TRBJ2-3; TRBD2 aligns across 8 bases. Per the germline V gene, CDR1 is LNHNV and CDR2 is YYDKDF (reference sequence). Unmatched junction bases numbered 10, after V lost 1 base and J lost 1 base. The CDR3 totals 18 residues. Here the CDR3 reads CATSRVVAGGLGTDTQYF. The CDR3 nucleotides read TGTGCCACCAGCAGAGTAGTGGCGGGGGGATTAGGCACAGATACGCAGTATTTT.

The chain is built from TRBV5-6 and TRBJ1-5; D call uncertain. This CDR3 is 12 amino acids long. Trimming cost V 4 bases and J 4 bases, with 6 bases left between them. Germline V gene lookup returns CDR1 SGHDT and CDR2 YYEEEE. CDR3 DNA: TGTGCCAGCAGCACAAGAAATCAGCCCCAGCATTTT. Encoded protein: CASSTRNQPQHF.

V gene TRBV2 combines with J gene TRBJ1-1; no reliable D call. V lost 2 bases and J lost 6, with 13 bases in between. The CDR3 contains 14 residues. Germline V gives CDR1 SNHLY, CDR2 FYNNEI. The CDR3 nucleotides are TGTGCCAGCAGTGAACCAGGCGCTGGGGCTGAAGCTTTCTTT. Its protein product is CASSEPGAGAEAFF.

J is TRBJ1-6 and V is TRBV5-4; D call uncertain. Trimming removed 0 bases from V and 4 bases from J, with 14 bases in between. The germline gives CDR1 SGHNT, CDR2 YYREEE (reference sequence). The CDR3 extends over 17 amino acids. The CDR3 DNA follows: TGTGCCAGCAGCTTGGATCAAACAGCTTCATATAATTCACCCCTCCACTTT. Encoded protein: CASSLDQTASYNSPLHF.

As concerns this clone: The junction differs from germline at one of its ends, possibly a read error. The chain is built from TRBV12-3 or TRBV12-4 and TRBJ1-2; no clear D. This CDR3 has 13 amino acids. CDR3 region: CASSVAVDYGYTF. CDR3 coding DNA: TGTGCCAGCAGTGTAGCGGTCGACTATGGCTACACCTTC.

The gene calls are TRBV5-6 and TRBJ1-4, with D unresolved. The CDR3 consists of 13 residues. From germline, CDR1 is SGHDT and CDR2 YYEEEE. V was trimmed by 0 bases and J by 3 bases, leaving 3 bases between them. CDR3 sequence (DNA): TGTGCCAGCAGCTTGGAGGCTAATGAAAAACTGTTTTTT. The encoded protein is CASSLEANEKLFF.

This sequence joins TRBV27 and TRBJ1-2; D unclear. V was cut by 3 bases and J by 2 bases, with 13 bases left in between. This CDR3 is built from 15 residues. In germline, CDR1 is MNHEY, CDR2 SMNVEV (reference sequence). Here the CDR3 reads CASSFPNGKNYGYTF. In DNA form, the CDR3 reads TGTGCCAGCAGTTTCCCCAACGGGAAGAACTATGGCTACACCTTC.

J is TRBJ1-4 and V is TRBV19; D unresolved. CDR1 and CDR2 (germline): LNHDA, SQIVND (reference sequence). The V end lost 1 base, the J end lost 5 bases, and 2 bases lay between the germline ends. The CDR3 contains 12 residues. CDR3 nucleotide sequence: TGTGCCAGTAGTATAGCCAATGAAAAACTGTTTTTT. Amino acids: CASSIANEKLFF.

The chain has TRBV7-9 and TRBJ1-1; D perhaps matches TRBD1 (5 bases). This CDR3 is 15 amino acids long. Germline V CDR1 and CDR2: SEHNR, FQNEAQ (reference sequence). Trimming took 5 bases from V and 0 from J, leaving 13 bases between them. The CDR3 region is CASSPLQGVNTEAFF. The CDR3 DNA is TGTGCCAGCAGCCCACTCCAGGGAGTGAACACTGAAGCTTTCTTT.

V gene TRBV9 combines with J gene TRBJ2-1; tentatively, D is TRBD1 (6 bases). Germline assignment: CDR1 SGDLS and CDR2 YYNGEE. The CDR3 contains 14 residues. V dropped 3 bases and J dropped 2 bases, with 9 bases sitting between them. The DNA of the CDR3 is TGTGCCAGCAGCGCGACAGGACCCTACAATGAGCAGTTCTTC. Its translation is CASSATGPYNEQFF.

The rearrangement links TRBV2 to TRBJ2-2; 11 bases are a match to TRBD2. The germline CDR1 and CDR2 sequences are SNHLY and FYNNEI. CDR3 size: 18 residues. Unmatched junction bases numbered 4, after V lost 1 base and J lost 0 bases. CDR3 in amino acids: CASSEGGTSGPNTGELFF. As DNA, the CDR3 is TGTGCCAGCAGTGAAGGCGGGACTAGCGGCCCGAACACCGGGGAGCTGTTTTTT.

The J gene is TRBJ1-4, the V gene TRBV10-3; possibly TRBD1 for D (6 bases). Trimming cost V 3 bases and J 4 bases, with 12 bases left between them. There are 15 residues in the CDR3. From germline, CDR1 is ENHRY and CDR2 SYGVKD. The CDR3 spells CAISDATGDNEKLFF. The CDR3 DNA reads TGTGCCATCAGTGACGCGACAGGAGATAATGAAAAACTGTTTTTT.

The chain combines TRBV7-9 with TRBJ1-2; 10 nucleotides agree with TRBD1. Germline-derived CDR1 and CDR2 are SEHNR and FQNEAQ (reference sequence). The CDR3 extends over 19 amino acids. Trimming at V came to 4 bases and at J to 2 bases, leaving 16 bases not matched to a gene. Here the CDR3 reads CASSYTGTGARPINYGYTF. The DNA for the CDR3 is TGTGCCAGCAGCTACACCGGGACAGGGGCCCGACCTATAAACTATGGCTACACCTTC.

This chain joins TRBV9 and TRBJ2-3; possible D gene TRBD2, 5 bases. CDR3 length equals 15 residues. V dropped 0 bases and J dropped 3 bases, with 11 bases sitting between them. Germline V gene sequence: CDR1 SGDLS, CDR2 YYNGEE. CDR3 loop: CASSVAVDSTDTQYF. The CDR3, as DNA: TGTGCCAGCAGCGTAGCTGTGGACTCGACAGATACGCAGTATTTT.